This T cell receptor (beta chain) was observed in a study of early T cells in non-severe SARS-CoV-2 infection. Study-level background: Sequencing of unsorted whole blood was done on bulk RNA, leaving chains unpaired.

Study-level points and caveats: CD4 and private specificities were missed by VDJdb matching, which favored anti-spike CD8 responses.

A word on this clonotype: Its antigen remains unknown.

The protocol attached unique molecular identifiers to individual cDNA molecules. TCRdb processed the 5' RACE reads anew with MiXCR; each CDR3 protein has one entry. Among approximately 71,000 distinct CDR3 sequences listed, over 10% were seen once. The TCR originated in an adult who was a healthcare worker with PCR-confirmed SARS-CoV-2 infection or an uninfected control (not recorded which). Source: whole blood, taken at baseline.

DNA of the CDR3: TGTGCCAGCAGCAGGGACAGGGGGGATCAGCCCCAGCATTTT. Translated, it gives CASSRDRGDQPQHF. This chain joins TRBV7-9 and TRBJ1-5; 11 bases agree with TRBD1. The CDR3 extends over 14 amino acids. Germline V CDR1 and CDR2: SEHNR, FQNEAQ (reference sequence). J was trimmed by 5 bases and V by 5 bases; bases with no gene match: 2.